This TCR beta chain was retrieved from a study of early T cells in non-severe SARS-CoV-2 infection. Overall study: Sequencing used unsorted whole-blood bulk RNA, so chains lack pairing. Whole-study findings and limits: Anti-spike CD8 responses were favored by VDJdb matching, which missed private and CD4 specificities.

This clonotype has ten or more counts. Its antigen is unidentified. Unique molecular identifier tags were affixed to discrete cDNA molecules. A single record per CDR3 protein comes from TCRdb applying MiXCR to the 5' RACE reads. The sample holds 79,000 or so distinct CDR3 sequences, roughly 12% seen once. Germline trimming cut 7 bases from V and 5 bases from J; bases unmatched to any gene: 15. The CDR3 spans 16 residues. The source material was whole blood. The chain joins TRBV12-3 or TRBV12-4 to TRBJ2-3; 7 bases agree with TRBD2. The sequence was collected from an adult who was a healthcare worker with PCR-confirmed SARS-CoV-2 infection or an uninfected control (not recorded which). CDR3 region: CASTPRTRNFGDTQYF. CDR3 coding DNA: TGTGCCAGCACCCCCCGGACTAGAAACTTTGGAGATACGCAGTATTTT.